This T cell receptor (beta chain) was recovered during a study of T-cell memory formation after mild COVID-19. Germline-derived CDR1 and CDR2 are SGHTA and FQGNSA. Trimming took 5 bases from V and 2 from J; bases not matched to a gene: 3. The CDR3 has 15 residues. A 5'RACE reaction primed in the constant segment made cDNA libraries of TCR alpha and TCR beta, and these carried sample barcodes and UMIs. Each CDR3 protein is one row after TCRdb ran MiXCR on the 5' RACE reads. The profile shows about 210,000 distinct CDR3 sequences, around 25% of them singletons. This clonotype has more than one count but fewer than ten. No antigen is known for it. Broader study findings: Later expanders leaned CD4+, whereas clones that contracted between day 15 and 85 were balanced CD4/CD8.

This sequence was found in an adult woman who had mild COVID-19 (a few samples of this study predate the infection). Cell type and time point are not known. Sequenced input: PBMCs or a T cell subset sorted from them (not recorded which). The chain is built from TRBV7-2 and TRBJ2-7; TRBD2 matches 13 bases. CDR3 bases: TGTGCCAGCAGCGCCACTAGCGGGAGGGCCTACGAGCAGTACTTC. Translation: CASSATSGRAYEQYF.